This entry features one T cell receptor (beta chain) sequence. The data belong to a study of blood T cells in healthy people across ages. A J-beta primer mix and a sample-barcoded 5' primer were used in a second PCR of roughly 6 to 11 cycles. Each CDR3 protein gets one entry after TCRdb re-called the 5' RACE reads with MiXCR. This table holds just under 750,000 distinct CDR3 sequences, 22% found once. V lost 6 bases to trimming and J lost 5 bases, with 17 bases between them. The CDR3 has 15 amino acids. The clonotype originates from a man between 65 and 85 years old in good health. V is TRBV12-3 or TRBV12-4 and J is TRBJ2-1; TRBD1 or TRBD2 may be the D gene (6 bases each). The sequenced sample consisted of blood. CDR3 in amino acids: CASRPHGGPNNEQFF. CDR3 nucleotides: TGTGCCAGCAGGCCACATGGGGGGCCTAACAATGAGCAGTTCTTC.